Below are 22 T cell receptor beta chains sequenced from a single sample in a study of T cell responses to AZD1222 COVID-19 vaccine. Clones were sequenced by immunoSEQ multiplex PCR, and TCRdb holds only the in-frame ones, with some missing. The sample shows more than 85,000 clones, about 81% of them seen only once. Sequenced here: peripheral blood, sampled on day 0 of AZD1222 vaccination. These receptors came from an adult in good health.

This chain joins TRBV11-2 and TRBJ2-7; D remains ambiguous. The germline V gene has CDR1 SGHAT and CDR2 FQNNGV. This CDR3 spans 10 amino acids. The V end was cut by 5 bases, the J end by 3 bases, with 2 bases between. CDR3 protein: CASSGYEQYF. DNA of the CDR3: TGTGCCAGCAGCGGCTACGAGCAGTACTTC.

This clone has only a few counts. The chain has TRBV29-1 and TRBJ2-7, with D hard to call. V shed 2 bases and J shed 6 bases, with 8 bases lying between them. This CDR3 spans 11 amino acids. From germline, CDR1 is SQVTM and CDR2 ANQGSEA. The CDR3: CSVEKSLEQYF. Here the CDR3 DNA reads TGCAGCGTTGAAAAGTCTCTCGAGCAGTACTTC.

This clone has more than one count but fewer than ten. The CDR3 reads CASSQDWQGVNQPQHF. The CDR3 DNA reads TGCGCCAGCAGCCAAGATTGGCAGGGGGTCAATCAGCCCCAGCATTTT. V usage is TRBV4-3 and J usage is TRBJ1-5; TRBD1 agrees at 7 bases. Germline V gene lookup returns CDR1 LGHNA and CDR2 YSLEER. The CDR3 loop spans 16 amino acids. The J segment lost 3 bases and the V segment lost 0 bases, leaving 5 bases of the junction unmatched.

J is TRBJ1-4 and V is TRBV6-2 or TRBV6-3; D is unresolved. V was cut by 4 bases and J by 10 bases, with 19 bases left in between. Germline CDR1 reads MNHEY; CDR2 reads SVGEGT. The CDR3 extends over 15 amino acids. The CDR3 region has the DNA TGTGCCAGCAGTTTAGATTCCTCTGGTGGCGGAAAACTGTTTTTT. This codes for CASSLDSSGGGKLFF.

The chain carries TRBV19 and TRBJ2-5, with TRBD2 matching over 12 bases. This CDR3 comprises 14 residues. The ends lost 9 bases at V and 7 bases at J; junction bases unmatched: 9. The germline gives CDR1 LNHDA, CDR2 SQIVND (reference sequence). This CDR3 is CASMRTSGIRTQYF. The CDR3 bases are TGTGCCAGCATGCGGACTAGCGGGATCCGGACCCAGTACTTC.

The chain links TRBV10-1 to TRBJ2-3, with D perhaps matching TRBD1 or TRBD2 (5 bases each). Germline V gene sequence: CDR1 WNHNN, CDR2 SYGVQD (reference sequence). V was shortened by 6 bases and J by 2 bases, with 9 bases between the two germline ends. The CDR3 is 13 amino acids. CDR3 DNA sequence: TGCGCCAGCAGCCGGGACGACACAGATACGCAGTATTTT. Translation gives CASSRDDTDTQYF.

This chain links TRBV5-6 with TRBJ1-2; maybe TRBD1 (6 bases). The CDR3 is made up of 15 amino acids. Germline lookup yields CDR1 SGHDT and CDR2 YYEEEE. Trimming removed 2 bases at V and 8 bases at J, with 19 bases between. The chain's CDR3 is CASSLLDYRVAGYTF. In nucleotides, the CDR3 is TGTGCCAGCAGCTTACTAGACTACAGGGTGGCCGGCTACACCTTC.

This chain links TRBV4-3 with TRBJ2-5; TRBD2 agrees at 12 bases. CDR1 and CDR2 from the germline V gene are LGHNA and YSLEER. The length of the CDR3 is 18 residues. V lost 4 bases and J lost 0; bases outside the gene matches: 9. CDR3 DNA: TGCGCCAGCAGCCCCAGACCGGGACTAGCGGGTAACCAAGAGACCCAGTACTTC. Translation gives CASSPRPGLAGNQETQYF.

The CDR3 DNA reads as TGTGCCACCAGCAGAGATCTTTCTCGACCCCCTAATGAAAAACTGTTTTTT. Translated: CATSRDLSRPPNEKLFF. The J gene is TRBJ1-4, the V gene TRBV15; D is unresolved. Germline V CDR1 and CDR2: LNHNV, YYDKDF (reference sequence). V was trimmed by 0 bases and J by 3 bases, leaving 14 bases between them. The CDR3 has 17 amino acids.

This clone showed up just once. The J gene is TRBJ2-5, the V gene TRBV9, with 8 nucleotides matching TRBD1. In germline, CDR1 is SGDLS, CDR2 YYNGEE. The CDR3 has 18 amino acids. Losses at the gene ends were 0 bases for V and 2 bases for J; bases not matched to a gene: 12. Here the CDR3 reads CASSVATSGQGRQETQYF. In nucleotides, the CDR3 is TGTGCCAGCAGCGTAGCTACATCCGGACAGGGAAGACAAGAGACCCAGTACTTC.

The rearrangement uses TRBV6-5 and TRBJ2-3, with TRBD2 matching 11 bases. Unmatched junction bases numbered 6, after V lost 5 bases and J lost 5 bases. Per the germline V gene, CDR1 is MNHEY and CDR2 is SVGAGI. The length of the CDR3 is 15 residues. In DNA form, the CDR3 reads TGTGCCAGCAGTCTGTCCGGGACTAGCGGAGATACGCAGTATTTT. Its translation is CASSLSGTSGDTQYF.

The V gene is TRBV12-3 or TRBV12-4, the J gene TRBJ2-3, with no clear D. This CDR3 region has 12 residues. Trimming pared 5 bases from V and 3 bases from J, leaving 6 bases between. The CDR3 DNA reads TGTGCCAGCAGTCCCTTTACAGATACGCAGTATTTT. It encodes CASSPFTDTQYF.

This chain uses TRBV4-1 with TRBJ1-5, with 7 bases lining up with TRBD1. The CDR3 has 15 amino acids. CDR1 MGHRA and CDR2 YSYEKL come from the germline V gene. Trimming removed 3 bases from V and 5 bases from J; junction bases left unmatched: 7. CDR3 loop: CASSQTTGMHQPQHF. DNA for the CDR3: TGCGCCAGCAGCCAGACGACAGGGATGCATCAGCCCCAGCATTTT.

The V call is TRBV6-5, the J call TRBJ2-7; 8 bases line up with TRBD1. The V gene end was trimmed by 5 bases and the J gene end by 1 base; junction bases not matched to a gene: 7. The germline CDR1 and CDR2 sequences are MNHEY and SVGAGI. The CDR3 consists of 15 residues. The CDR3 loop is CASSPSGTGSYEQYF. DNA for the CDR3: TGTGCCAGCAGTCCCTCCGGGACAGGATCCTACGAGCAGTACTTC.

This sequence joins TRBV9 and TRBJ1-2; D is ambiguous. Trimming removed 3 bases from V and 4 bases from J, with 16 bases in between. The V gene's germline CDR1 is SGDLS and CDR2 YYNGEE. The CDR3 extends over 15 amino acids. CDR3 protein: CASSERRSPLYGYTF. CDR3 coding DNA: TGTGCCAGCAGCGAACGACGGTCGCCCCTCTATGGCTACACCTTC.

The V and J genes are TRBV19 and TRBJ1-2, with D perhaps TRBD1 (5 bases). With 6 bases removed from V and 8 bases from J, the gap between germline ends came to 13 bases. CDR3 length equals 12 residues. The V gene's germline CDR1 is LNHDA and CDR2 SQIVND (reference sequence). The CDR3, as DNA: TGTGCCAGTAGGACGGACACGGGAGGCTACACCTTC. It is translated as CASRTDTGGYTF.

This clone was seen a handful of times. CDR3 sequence reads: CASSKGTSGVSTDTQYF. In DNA form, the CDR3 reads TGCGCCAGCAGCAAAGGGACTAGCGGGGTTAGCACAGATACGCAGTATTTT. The chain uses TRBV5-1 and TRBJ2-3, with 13 nucleotides matching TRBD2. The V gene end was trimmed by 4 bases and the J gene end by 0 bases; junction bases not matched to a gene: 5. The germline V gene has CDR1 SGHRS and CDR2 YFSETQ. There are 17 residues in the CDR3.

The CDR3 DNA follows: TGTGCCAGCTCATCAATCAGTGCCTATGAAGCTTTCTTT. Protein sequence: CASSSISAYEAFF. The chain is built from TRBV18 and TRBJ1-1; D unclear. V was pared by 5 bases and J by 7 bases, with 14 bases between. The length of the CDR3 is 13 residues. From germline, CDR1 is KGHSH and CDR2 LQKENI.

Here the CDR3 reads CASSPRGKLAKNIQYF. The CDR3, as DNA: TGTGCCAGCAGTCCCCGGGGGAAACTAGCCAAAAACATTCAGTACTTC. The V and J genes are TRBV28 and TRBJ2-4; D may be TRBD2 (6 bases). The CDR3 contains 16 residues. V dropped 5 bases and J dropped 0 bases, with 14 bases sitting between them. The V gene's germline CDR1 is MDHEN and CDR2 SYDVKM.

The gene calls are TRBV27 and TRBJ1-4; no firm D call. The V end lost 5 bases, the J end lost 6 bases, and 10 bases lay between the germline ends. Per germline, CDR1 MNHEY and CDR2 SMNVEV (reference sequence). The CDR3 covers 13 residues. Here the CDR3 DNA reads TGTGCCAGCAGTCCCTACAGCGATGAAAAACTGTTTTTT. Translating gives CASSPYSDEKLFF.

This chain connects TRBV28 to TRBJ2-5; D is possibly TRBD2 (5 bases). Germline V gene lookup returns CDR1 MDHEN and CDR2 SYDVKM. Trimming stripped 2 bases from V and 9 bases from J, with 10 bases between. CDR3 length: 12 residues. CDR3 in DNA: TGTGCCAGCAGTTTACGTCACGGGGCCCAGTACTTC. This encodes CASSLRHGAQYF.

The chain recombines TRBV7-6 with TRBJ2-1, with TRBD2 matching 10 bases. Germline trimming cut 1 base from V and 9 bases from J; bases unmatched to any gene: 6. This CDR3 region has 15 residues. Germline assignment: CDR1 SGHVS and CDR2 FNYEAQ. The CDR3 here is CASSLGASGSGEQFF. The CDR3 DNA reads TGTGCCAGCAGCTTAGGTGCTAGCGGGAGTGGTGAGCAGTTCTTC. The whole variable domain, filled in from reference TRBV7-6 and TRBJ2-1, reads GAGVSQSPRYKVTKRGQDVALRCDPISGHVSLYWYRQALGQGPEFLTYFNYEAQQDKSGLPNDRFSAERPEGSISTLTIQRTEQRDSAMYRCASSLGASGSGEQFFGPGTRLTVL.